One sample yielded the 17 T cell receptor beta chains listed below, sequenced in a study of T-cell memory formation after mild COVID-19. TCRdb re-called the 5' RACE reads through MiXCR, storing one row per CDR3 protein. The table records about 560,000 distinct CDR3 sequences, less than 25% of them present only once. The sequenced material came from PBMCs or a T cell subset sorted from them (not recorded which). The receptor source for this set is an adult woman who had mild COVID-19 (a few samples of this study predate the infection). Cell type and time point are not known.

This clonotype was seen a handful of times. For the CDR3, the DNA is TGTGCCAGCAGCTTACAGGGGCCCACAGATACGCAGTATTTT. This codes for CASSLQGPTDTQYF. This chain links TRBV7-9 with TRBJ2-3; perhaps TRBD1 as D (6 bases). Germline V gene data show CDR1 as SEHNR and CDR2 as FQNEAQ (reference sequence). V was cut by 2 bases and J by 2 bases, with 8 bases left in between. There are 14 residues in the CDR3.

The rearrangement joins TRBV30 to TRBJ1-1; D is unclear. Germline-derived CDR1 and CDR2 are GTSNPN and SVGIG (reference sequence). V was pared by 4 bases and J by 4 bases, with 13 bases between. The CDR3 sequence is 13 residues long. CDR3 in amino acids: CAWKRRFGTEAFF. The CDR3 region has the DNA TGTGCCTGGAAAAGAAGATTTGGCACTGAAGCTTTCTTT.

This clonotype has just a few counts. The V call is TRBV20-1, the J call TRBJ1-3, with a possible D match to TRBD1 (5 bases). The length of the CDR3 is 13 residues. Germline V gene sequence: CDR1 DFQATT, CDR2 SNEGSKA (reference sequence). Trimming shortened V by 3 bases and J by 2 bases, and 8 bases separated the two germline ends. CDR3 protein: CSARRGAGNTIYF. CDR3 coding DNA: TGCAGTGCTAGGCGGGGGGCTGGAAACACCATATATTTT.

The chain recombines TRBV7-3 with TRBJ1-5, with D hard to call. Germline V gene lookup returns CDR1 SGHTA and CDR2 FQGTGA. The V end lost 0 bases, the J end lost 0 bases, and 12 bases lay between the germline ends. The CDR3 has 17 amino acids. The CDR3 region is CASSLTGGRHSNQPQHF. CDR3 DNA sequence: TGTGCCAGCAGCTTAACGGGCGGACGACATAGCAATCAGCCCCAGCATTTT.

The chain links TRBV5-6 to TRBJ1-2; possibly TRBD1 for D (5 bases). The CDR3 is 15 residues long. The V and J ends lost 4 bases and 4 bases respectively, with 17 bases between them. Germline V gene data show CDR1 as SGHDT and CDR2 as YYEEEE. The CDR3 DNA follows: TGTGCCAGCAGCCCCCTCGAGCAGGGACCCTATGGCTACACCTTC. This gives the protein CASSPLEQGPYGYTF.

The V gene is TRBV30, the J gene TRBJ1-2; no reliable D call. Germline V gives CDR1 GTSNPN, CDR2 SVGIG (reference sequence). V was trimmed by 4 bases and J by 5 bases, leaving 11 bases between them. The CDR3 extends over 12 amino acids. The DNA for the CDR3 is TGTGCCTGGATCCACCCGGGGTATGGCTACACCTTC. Translation: CAWIHPGYGYTF.

This clonotype came up a few times. This chain links TRBV5-5 with TRBJ2-1; 10 positions match TRBD1. The CDR3 covers 17 residues. Germline V gene sequence: CDR1 SGHKS, CDR2 YYEKEE (reference sequence). V trimming: 0 bases; J trimming: 7 bases; junction bases outside the gene matches: 10. The CDR3 here is CASSLVWDRGAGNEQFF. CDR3 coding DNA: TGTGCCAGCAGCTTGGTGTGGGACAGGGGCGCAGGAAATGAGCAGTTCTTC.

This clonotype was detected a few times. The V call is TRBV20-1, the J call TRBJ2-1; D uncertain. Between the trimmed V and J ends, which lost 0 bases and 13 bases, there was a span of 10 bases. The CDR3 is 11 residues long. Germline-derived CDR1 and CDR2 are DFQATT and SNEGSKA (reference sequence). The CDR3 coding sequence is TGCAGTGCTAGAGATTCGAGGCTTCAGTTCTTC. This translates into CSARDSRLQFF.

The chain employs TRBV12-3 or TRBV12-4 and TRBJ1-1, with D possibly matching TRBD1 (6 bases). CDR3 length: 16 amino acids. Deletions cut 4 bases from V and 6 bases from J, with 21 bases between. The CDR3 loop is CASSSWPGTIEAEAFF. CDR3 DNA sequence: TGTGCCAGCAGTTCCTGGCCCGGGACAATCGAGGCTGAAGCTTTCTTT.

CDR3 coding DNA: TGTGCCAGCAGCCTTAGCGGACAGAATCAAGAGACCCAGTACTTC. Translation: CASSLSGQNQETQYF. The rearrangement links TRBV7-2 to TRBJ2-5; TRBD1 or TRBD2 may be the D gene (6 bases each). The CDR3 extends over 15 amino acids. Trimming took 5 bases from V and 2 from J, leaving 15 bases between them. CDR1 is SGHTA, CDR2 FQGNSA, per germline. Combining the CDR3 with reference TRBV7-2 and TRBJ2-5 gives the whole variable domain GAGVSQSPSNKVTEKGKDVELRCDPISGHTALYWYRQSLGQGLEFLIYFQGNSAPDKSGLPSDRFSAERTGGSVSTLTIQRTQQEDSAVYLCASSLSGQNQETQYFGPGTRLLVL.

The V gene is TRBV15, the J gene TRBJ2-5; D not certain. Germline CDR1 is LNHNV and CDR2 is YYDKDF (reference sequence). V lost 0 bases, J lost 1 base, and 6 bases lay in between. This CDR3 has 14 amino acids. CDR3 in DNA: TGTGCCACCAGCAGAGACCGATTCCAAGAGACCCAGTACTTC. Translated, it gives CATSRDRFQETQYF.

V gene TRBV11-3 combines with J gene TRBJ2-1; 11 nucleotides align to TRBD2. Germline CDR1 SGHNT, CDR2 YENEEA. V gave up 5 bases and J gave up 9 bases; unmatched junction bases: 12. CDR3 length equals 16 residues. CDR3 region: CASSPSSGGAVREQFF. The CDR3 nucleotides are TGTGCCAGCAGCCCAAGTAGCGGGGGGGCCGTTCGTGAGCAGTTCTTC.

The chain is built from TRBV5-1 and TRBJ1-2; TRBD1 might be the D (5 bases). The CDR3 length is 13 residues. The V and J ends lost 2 bases and 8 bases respectively, with 13 bases between them. The V gene's germline CDR1 is SGHRS and CDR2 YFSETQ. CDR3 nucleotides: TGCGCCAGCAGCTTCGAAAACAGGTTGGGCTACACCTTC. Translating it yields CASSFENRLGYTF.

The J gene is TRBJ2-3, the V gene TRBV25-1; 11 bases line up with TRBD1. CDR1 and CDR2 from the germline V gene are MGHDK and SYGVNS. V lost 4 bases and J lost 5; bases outside the gene matches: 11. The CDR3 has 17 residues. CDR3 in DNA: TGTGCCAGCAGTGCCCCCGACGGACAGGGGGCCAGAGATACGCAGTATTTT. Protein product: CASSAPDGQGARDTQYF.

V and J are TRBV2 and TRBJ1-2, with D uncertain. The germline gives CDR1 SNHLY, CDR2 FYNNEI. V was cut by 5 bases and J by 5 bases, with 9 bases left in between. This CDR3 spans 12 amino acids. CDR3 sequence (DNA): TGTGCCAGCAGTCGAATGTTGTATGGCTACACCTTC. Translated: CASSRMLYGYTF. Full variable domain (remainder filled in from reference TRBV2 and TRBJ1-2): EPEVTQTPSHQVTQMGQEVILRCVPISNHLYFYWYRQILGQKVEFLVSFYNNEISEKSEIFDDQFSVERPDGSNFTLKIRSTKLEDSAMYFCASSRMLYGYTFGSGTRLTVV.

CDR3 nucleotides: TGTGCCAGCAGTTACTCGAATTCGGGCTCTAAGCAGTACTTC. Amino acids: CASSYSNSGSKQYF. The rearrangement uses TRBV6-5 and TRBJ2-7, with D unclear. The CDR3 loop spans 14 amino acids. Germline V gives CDR1 MNHEY, CDR2 SVGAGI. The V end lost 0 bases, the J end lost 8 bases, and 14 bases lay between the germline ends.

The chain joins TRBV4-1 to TRBJ2-1, with D possibly matching TRBD1 (5 bases). Germline loops: CDR1 MGHRA, CDR2 YSYEKL. V lost 6 bases and J lost 8, with 17 bases in between. CDR3 length equals 14 residues. CDR3 sequence: CASRNSGQWDEQFF. DNA of the CDR3: TGCGCCAGCAGGAATTCAGGGCAGTGGGATGAGCAGTTCTTC.